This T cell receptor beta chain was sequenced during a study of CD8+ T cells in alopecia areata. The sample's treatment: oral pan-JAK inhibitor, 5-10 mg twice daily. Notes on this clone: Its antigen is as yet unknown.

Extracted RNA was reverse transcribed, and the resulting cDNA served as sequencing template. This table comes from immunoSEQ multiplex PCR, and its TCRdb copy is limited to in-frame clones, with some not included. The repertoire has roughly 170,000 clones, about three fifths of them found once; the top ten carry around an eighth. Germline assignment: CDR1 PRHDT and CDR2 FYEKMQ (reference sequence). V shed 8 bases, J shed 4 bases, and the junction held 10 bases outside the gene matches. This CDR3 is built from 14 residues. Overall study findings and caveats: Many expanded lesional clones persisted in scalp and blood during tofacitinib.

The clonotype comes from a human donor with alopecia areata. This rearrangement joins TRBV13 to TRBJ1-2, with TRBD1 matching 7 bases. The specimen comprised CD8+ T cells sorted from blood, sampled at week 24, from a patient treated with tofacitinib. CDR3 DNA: TGTGCCAGCGGAGTGGGCAGGGGGGTCTATGGCTACACCTTC. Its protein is CASGVGRGVYGYTF.